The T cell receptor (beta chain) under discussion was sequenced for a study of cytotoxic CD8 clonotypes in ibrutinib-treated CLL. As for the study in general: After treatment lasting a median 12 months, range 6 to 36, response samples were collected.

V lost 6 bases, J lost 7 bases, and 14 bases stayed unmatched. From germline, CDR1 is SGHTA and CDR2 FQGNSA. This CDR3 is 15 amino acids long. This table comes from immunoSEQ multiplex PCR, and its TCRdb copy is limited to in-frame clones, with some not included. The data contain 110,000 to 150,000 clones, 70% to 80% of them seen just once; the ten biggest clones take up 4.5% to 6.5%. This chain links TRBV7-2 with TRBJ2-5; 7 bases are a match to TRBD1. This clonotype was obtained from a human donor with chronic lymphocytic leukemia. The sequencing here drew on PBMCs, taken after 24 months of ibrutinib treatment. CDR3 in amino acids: CASRTAGTAGGTQYF. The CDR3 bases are TGTGCCAGCAGGACCGCCGGGACAGCCGGCGGGACCCAGTACTTC. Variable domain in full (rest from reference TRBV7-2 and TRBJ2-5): GAGVSQSPSNKVTEKGKDVELRCDPISGHTALYWYRQSLGQGLEFLIYFQGNSAPDKSGLPSDRFSAERTGGSVSTLTIQRTQQEDSAVYLCASRTAGTAGGTQYFGPGTRLLVL.